These 27 T cell receptor beta chains originate from one sample sequenced in a study of neoadjuvant anti-PD-1 for oral cavity cancer. Libraries were prepared by immunoSEQ multiplex PCR; TCRdb keeps only in-frame clonotypes and omits some of them. In the table there are 12,000 to 15,000 clones, roughly 67% of which are singletons. The sample consisted of PBMCs, taken before nivolumab (anti-PD-1) treatment. The receptors were sampled from a person aged 35-80 years with oral cavity squamous cell carcinoma.

This clone was recorded a few times. The CDR3: CASSPVADGEAFF. DNA of the CDR3: TGTGCCAGCTCACCAGTGGCTGACGGTGAAGCTTTCTTT. The chain employs TRBV18 and TRBJ1-1; D remains unclear. The CDR3 sequence is 13 residues long. Trimming removed 2 bases at V and 7 bases at J, with 11 bases between. The germline gives CDR1 KGHSH, CDR2 LQKENI.

V gene TRBV5-4 combines with J gene TRBJ1-2; no firm D call. V gave up 0 bases and J gave up 0 bases, with 12 bases separating them. CDR1 SGHNT and CDR2 YYREEE come from the germline V gene (reference sequence). This CDR3 spans 16 amino acids. This CDR3 is CASSLEFPLANYGYTF. CDR3 DNA: TGTGCCAGCAGCTTGGAATTCCCGTTAGCTAACTATGGCTACACCTTC. Looking up the rest from reference TRBV5-4 and TRBJ1-2 gives the full variable domain: ETGVTQSPTHLIKTRGQQVTLRCSSQSGHNTVSWYQQALGQGPQFIFQYYREEENGRGNFPPRFSGLQFPNYSSELNVNALELDDSALYLCASSLEFPLANYGYTFGSGTRLTVV.

The rearrangement joins TRBV7-2 to TRBJ2-1; 7 nucleotides line up with TRBD1. The CDR3 covers 16 residues. V lost 2 bases and J lost 5; bases outside the gene matches: 9. Germline lookup yields CDR1 SGHTA and CDR2 FQGNSA. Here the CDR3 DNA reads TGTGCCAGCAGCTTAAGGGGGCAGGGTCTGAACAATGAGCAGTTCTTC. Its protein product is CASSLRGQGLNNEQFF. Supplemented by reference TRBV7-2 and TRBJ2-1, the full variable domain reads GAGVSQSPSNKVTEKGKDVELRCDPISGHTALYWYRQSLGQGLEFLIYFQGNSAPDKSGLPSDRFSAERTGGSVSTLTIQRTQQEDSAVYLCASSLRGQGLNNEQFFGPGTRLTVL.

This clone was seen more than once but under ten times. V gene TRBV27 combines with J gene TRBJ1-1, with 8 positions matching TRBD1. The V and J ends lost 5 bases and 0 bases, in that order; junction bases with no gene match: 5. The CDR3 extends over 15 amino acids. Germline CDR1 is MNHEY and CDR2 is SMNVEV (reference sequence). Here the CDR3 DNA reads TGTGCCAGCAGTCCGAGGACAGGGCTGAACACTGAAGCTTTCTTT. Its protein product is CASSPRTGLNTEAFF.

This clone was counted a few times. V usage is TRBV5-1 and J usage is TRBJ1-2; 7 bases are a match to TRBD1. The CDR3 has 13 residues. With 0 bases clipped from V and 8 bases from J, the junction kept 4 bases outside the gene matches. Per the germline V gene, CDR1 is SGHRS and CDR2 is YFSETQ. CDR3 in DNA: TGCGCCAGCAGCTTGGGGCAGGGGGACGGCTACACCTTC. As protein: CASSLGQGDGYTF.

This clone is a singleton in its sample. The chain couples TRBV9 to TRBJ2-2; TRBD2 aligns across 10 bases. The trim removed 4 bases at V and 7 bases at J, leaving 13 bases unmatched. The CDR3 is 17 amino acids. CDR1 SGDLS and CDR2 YYNGEE come from the germline V gene. The CDR3 is CASSQVQAGGRSGELFF. As DNA, the CDR3 is TGTGCCAGCAGCCAAGTTCAAGCGGGGGGGCGTAGCGGGGAGCTGTTTTTT. Full variable domain (missing parts from reference TRBV9 and TRBJ2-2): DSGVTQTPKHLITATGQRVTLRCSPRSGDLSVYWYQQSLDQGLQFLIQYYNGEERAKGNILERFSAQQFPDLHSELNLSSLELGDSALYFCASSQVQAGGRSGELFFGEGSRLTVL.

The chain is built from TRBV6-5 and TRBJ2-7; D is perhaps TRBD1 (5 bases). Trimming cost V 2 bases and J 6 bases, with 11 bases left between them. This CDR3 is 13 amino acids long. The germline V gene has CDR1 MNHEY and CDR2 SVGAGI. This chain's CDR3 is CASSYEVGREQYF. The CDR3 DNA is TGTGCCAGCAGTTACGAGGTGGGGCGCGAGCAGTACTTC.

The V call is TRBV30, the J call TRBJ1-2; 7 bases agree with TRBD1. Germline V gives CDR1 GTSNPN, CDR2 SVGIG (reference sequence). CDR3 length: 14 amino acids. With V trimmed by 7 bases and J by 0 bases, 8 bases remained unmatched. CDR3: CASSRQGPNYGYTF. The CDR3 DNA reads as TGTGCCTCCTCCCGACAGGGCCCTAACTATGGCTACACCTTC.

The chain is built from TRBV11-2 and TRBJ2-3; D unresolved. The length of the CDR3 is 15 residues. The germline V and J ends were trimmed by 1 base and 4 bases, with 12 bases remaining between them. Germline lookup yields CDR1 SGHAT and CDR2 FQNNGV. The CDR3 DNA sequence: TGTGCCAGCAGCTTAGGTGGACGGATAGCAGATACGCAGTATTTT. Translation gives CASSLGGRIADTQYF.

The V and J genes are TRBV19 and TRBJ2-5; 10 nucleotides agree with TRBD1. V lost 5 bases to trimming and J lost 3 bases; unmatched junction nucleotides: 6. This CDR3 has 15 residues. From germline, CDR1 is LNHDA and CDR2 SQIVND (reference sequence). The CDR3, as DNA: TGTGCCAGTAGTCGGGGACAGGGGACAGAAGAGACCCAGTACTTC. As protein: CASSRGQGTEETQYF.

This chain joins TRBV19 and TRBJ2-1; tentatively, D is TRBD1 (6 bases). The germline V gene encodes CDR1 LNHDA and CDR2 SQIVND (reference sequence). The CDR3 totals 14 residues. Trimming stripped 6 bases from V and 7 bases from J, with 16 bases between. CDR3 nucleotides: TGTGCCAGTAGCCCAGGGGCGTTGGTAAATGAGCAGTTCTTC. Its protein is CASSPGALVNEQFF.

This clone came up a few times. This chain uses TRBV2 with TRBJ1-6; 10 bases are shared with TRBD1. The CDR3 has 15 amino acids. V lost 4 bases, J lost 11 bases, and 8 bases stayed unmatched. The germline gives CDR1 SNHLY, CDR2 FYNNEI. This CDR3 is CASSVGTGDSPPLHF. CDR3 coding DNA: TGTGCCAGCAGTGTAGGGACAGGGGATTCTCCACCCCTCCACTTT.

This sequence joins TRBV5-1 and TRBJ1-2; 7 bases are shared with TRBD1. V lost 4 bases and J lost 3; bases outside the gene matches: 12. Germline V gene data show CDR1 as SGHRS and CDR2 as YFSETQ. The CDR3 extends over 16 amino acids. The chain's CDR3 is CASSQPQTGWDYGYTF. As DNA, the CDR3 is TGCGCCAGCAGCCAACCCCAGACAGGGTGGGACTATGGCTACACCTTC. The entire variable domain, with the rest obtained from reference TRBV5-1 and TRBJ1-2, is as follows: KAGVTQTPRYLIKTRGQQVTLSCSPISGHRSVSWYQQTPGQGLQFLFEYFSETQRNKGNFPGRFSGRQFSNSRSEMNVSTLELGDSALYLCASSQPQTGWDYGYTFGSGTRLTVV.

The count of this clone is one. The chain uses TRBV6-1 and TRBJ1-2; 8 bases agree with TRBD1. Germline CDR1 is MNHNS and CDR2 is SASEGT. This CDR3 spans 12 amino acids. V gave up 7 bases and J gave up 7 bases; unmatched junction bases: 5. This CDR3 is CASNQGAAGYTF. Here the CDR3 DNA reads TGTGCCAGCAATCAGGGGGCGGCTGGCTACACCTTC.

This chain connects TRBV9 to TRBJ2-3; TRBD2 matches at 9 bases. J lost 3 bases, V lost 0 bases, and 2 bases had no gene match. The germline V gene has CDR1 SGDLS and CDR2 YYNGEE. The CDR3 consists of 15 residues. In nucleotides, the CDR3 is TGTGCCAGCAGCGTAGTAGCGGGAGTAACAGATACGCAGTATTTT. Its protein is CASSVVAGVTDTQYF.

V usage is TRBV6-4 and J usage is TRBJ2-3, with D perhaps TRBD1 or TRBD2 (5 bases each). With 4 bases removed from V and 4 bases from J, the gap between germline ends came to 15 bases. The CDR3 contains 15 residues. Per the germline V gene, CDR1 is MRHNA and CDR2 is SNTAGT. The CDR3 DNA follows: TGTGCCAGCAGTGCCATCCCGGGACGCTCAGATACGCAGTATTTT. Translation: CASSAIPGRSDTQYF.

The V gene is TRBV10-3, the J gene TRBJ2-7; D might be TRBD1 (7 bases). This CDR3 is 14 amino acids long. Germline lookup yields CDR1 ENHRY and CDR2 SYGVKD. Trimming removed 4 bases at V and 3 bases at J, with 13 bases between. CDR3 in DNA: TGTGCCATCAGTGTAGACAGGGAGGTCTACGAGCAGTACTTC. Translated: CAISVDREVYEQYF.

The chain employs TRBV21-1 and TRBJ2-5. TRBV21-1 is noted as a pseudogene. This CDR3 comprises 16 residues. CDR3 DNA sequence: TGTGCCAGCAGCAAAGCTAGGCCTCGCCCGAAAGAGACCCAGTACTTC. It yields the protein CASSKARPRPKETQYF.

The V call is TRBV6-5, the J call TRBJ2-1; 9 bases are shared with TRBD2. This CDR3 region has 15 residues. Germline assignment: CDR1 MNHEY and CDR2 SVGAGI. Germline trimming cut 1 base from V and 9 bases from J; bases unmatched to any gene: 7. CDR3 in DNA: TGTGCCAGCAGTTACTACGCTAGCGGGGACGGTGAGCAGTTCTTC. The encoded protein is CASSYYASGDGEQFF.

The chain carries TRBV7-9 and TRBJ1-4, with 7 bases that match TRBD1. V was clipped by 4 bases and J by 4 bases; unmatched bases: 3. There are 14 residues in the CDR3. CDR1 is SEHNR and CDR2 is FQNEAQ in the germline V gene (reference sequence). Written as DNA, the CDR3 is TGTGCCAGCAGCTCAGGGGGTTTTAATGAAAAACTGTTTTTT. Translating it yields CASSSGGFNEKLFF. The full variable domain, in which reference TRBV7-9 and TRBJ1-4 provide the parts outside the CDR3, is DTGVSQNPRHKITKRGQNVTFRCDPISEHNRLYWYRQTLGQGPEFLTYFQNEAQLEKSRLLSDRFSAERPKGSFSTLEIQRTEQGDSAMYLCASSSGGFNEKLFFGSGTQLSVL.

The rearrangement links TRBV7-2 to TRBJ2-1, with TRBD1 matching over 9 bases. This CDR3 is 19 amino acids long. V was pared by 1 base and J by 6 bases, with 16 bases of the junction left unmatched. The germline V gene has CDR1 SGHTA and CDR2 FQGNSA. In nucleotides, the CDR3 is TGTGCCAGCAGCTTAGAGCAGCTTAGCGTATGGACAGGGGCCAATGAGCAGTTCTTC. Translating it yields CASSLEQLSVWTGANEQFF.

V is TRBV18 and J is TRBJ2-7, with D possibly TRBD1 on 6 matching bases. Trimming left V 4 bases short and J 5 bases short, with 15 bases between. The CDR3 loop spans 14 amino acids. Germline V gives CDR1 KGHSH, CDR2 LQKENI. CDR3 bases: TGTGCCAGCTCACTTCGACAGGTGGAGGACGAGCAGTACTTC. Amino acids: CASSLRQVEDEQYF. Looking up the rest from reference TRBV18 and TRBJ2-7 gives the full variable domain: NAGVMQNPRHLVRRRGQEARLRCSPMKGHSHVYWYRQLPEEGLKFMVYLQKENIIDESGMPKERFSAEFPKEGPSILRIQQVVRGDSAAYFCASSLRQVEDEQYFGPGTRLTVT.

V gene TRBV19 combines with J gene TRBJ1-5; D remains unclear. Trimming shortened V by 4 bases and J by 0 bases, and 4 bases separated the two germline ends. The CDR3 is made up of 13 amino acids. Germline-derived CDR1 and CDR2 are LNHDA and SQIVND (reference sequence). In DNA form, the CDR3 reads TGTGCCAGTAGTACGGTTAGCAATCAGCCCCAGCATTTT. Its protein product is CASSTVSNQPQHF.

This clone was counted only a few times. V gene TRBV2 combines with J gene TRBJ1-2; 9 positions agree with TRBD1. From germline, CDR1 is SNHLY and CDR2 FYNNEI. The junction had 13 bases not matched to a gene; V was cut back by 7 bases and J by 7 bases. The CDR3 contains 15 residues. This CDR3 is CASTKDRGTARGYTF. The CDR3 nucleotides are TGTGCCAGCACTAAGGACAGGGGAACAGCACGTGGCTACACCTTC. Based on the CDR3 plus reference TRBV2 and TRBJ1-2, the full variable domain is EPEVTQTPSHQVTQMGQEVILRCVPISNHLYFYWYRQILGQKVEFLVSFYNNEISEKSEIFDDQFSVERPDGSNFTLKIRSTKLEDSAMYFCASTKDRGTARGYTFGSGTRLTVV.

The chain couples TRBV30 to TRBJ1-1; D uncertain. Germline V gene lookup returns CDR1 GTSNPN and CDR2 SVGIG (reference sequence). The CDR3 totals 11 residues. V dropped 4 bases and J dropped 6 bases, with 9 bases sitting between them. The CDR3 spells CAWTWTSEAFF. CDR3 in DNA: TGTGCCTGGACATGGACTTCTGAAGCTTTCTTT.

In this sample, this clone turned up once. This chain joins TRBV9 and TRBJ2-1, with D perhaps TRBD1 or TRBD2 (5 bases each). The V gene lost 4 bases and the J gene lost 7 bases, with 15 bases spanning the gap. The CDR3 runs 14 residues. Germline V gene sequence: CDR1 SGDLS, CDR2 YYNGEE. The CDR3 DNA follows: TGTGCCAGCAGCCCCCAGAGGGGAAGGAATGAGCAGTTCTTC. This codes for CASSPQRGRNEQFF.

The chain combines TRBV2 with TRBJ2-7, with D unresolved. V was pared by 7 bases and J by 4 bases, with 8 bases between. In germline, CDR1 is SNHLY, CDR2 FYNNEI. This CDR3 is built from 11 residues. In nucleotides, the CDR3 is TGTGCCAGCAAGCGTAATTACGAGCAGTACTTC. Protein sequence: CASKRNYEQYF.